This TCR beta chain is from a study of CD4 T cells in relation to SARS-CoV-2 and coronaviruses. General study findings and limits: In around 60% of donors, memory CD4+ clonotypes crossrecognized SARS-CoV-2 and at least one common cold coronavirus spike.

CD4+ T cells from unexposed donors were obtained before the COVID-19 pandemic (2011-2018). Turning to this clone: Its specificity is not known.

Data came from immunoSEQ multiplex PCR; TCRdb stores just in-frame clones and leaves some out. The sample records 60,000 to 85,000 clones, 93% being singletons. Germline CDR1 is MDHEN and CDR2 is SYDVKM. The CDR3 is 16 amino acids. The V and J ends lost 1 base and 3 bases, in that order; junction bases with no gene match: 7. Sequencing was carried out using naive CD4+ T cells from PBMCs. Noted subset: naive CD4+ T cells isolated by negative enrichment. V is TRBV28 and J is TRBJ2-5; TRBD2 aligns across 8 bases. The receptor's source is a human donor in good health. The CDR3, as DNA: TGTGCCAGCAGTTTATTGGCTAGCGGGTCAAAAGAGACCCAGTACTTC. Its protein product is CASSLLASGSKETQYF.